Listed here are 17 T cell receptor beta chains from one sample, sequenced in a study of blood T cell repertoires in COVID-19. Profiled with immunoSEQ multiplex PCR; TCRdb holds only in-frame clones, not every one. The sample has under 250,000 clones; 80% to 90% are singletons. Sequenced sample: peripheral blood. All receptors derive from a man aged 50-60 years with active or convalescent COVID-19.

This clone has a handful of counts. The CDR3 DNA follows: TGCAGTGCTAGTAGGCTAGCGGGAGGACTTACGCAGTATTTT. The encoded protein is CSASRLAGGLTQYF. The chain combines TRBV20-1 with TRBJ2-3; 11 positions match TRBD2. In germline, CDR1 is DFQATT, CDR2 SNEGSKA (reference sequence). This CDR3 contains 14 residues. The trim removed 3 bases at V and 8 bases at J, leaving 7 bases unmatched.

This chain joins TRBV6-6 and TRBJ2-7, with 7 nucleotides matching TRBD1. Germline assignment: CDR1 MNHNY and CDR2 SVGAGI (reference sequence). J was trimmed by 0 bases and V by 2 bases; bases with no gene match: 7. The CDR3 spans 16 residues. The CDR3 here is CASSYPTGANSYEQYF. The CDR3 region has the DNA TGTGCCAGCAGTTACCCTACAGGGGCCAACTCCTACGAGCAGTACTTC.

The J gene is TRBJ2-5, the V gene TRBV7-2, with D tentatively TRBD1 (7 bases). The CDR3 consists of 13 residues. The V end was cut by 5 bases, the J end by 4 bases, with 11 bases between. CDR1 is SGHTA and CDR2 is FQGNSA in the germline V gene. CDR3 bases: TGTGCCAGCAGCCGCCAGGGGGGAGAGACCCAGTACTTC. Its translation is CASSRQGGETQYF.

The chain recombines TRBV19 with TRBJ2-7; TRBD1 aligns across 10 bases. V was pared by 4 bases and J by 1 base, with 1 base of the junction left unmatched. This CDR3 has 14 amino acids. Per germline, CDR1 LNHDA and CDR2 SQIVND (reference sequence). The DNA of the CDR3 is TGTGCCAGTAGTAGGACAGGGGGTTCCTACGAGCAGTACTTC. This gives the protein CASSRTGGSYEQYF.

CDR3 sequence reads: CASSEDRDRGVYGYTF. DNA for the CDR3: TGTGCCAGCAGTGAAGATCGGGACAGGGGGGTCTATGGCTACACCTTC. This sequence joins TRBV2 and TRBJ1-2; 11 positions agree with TRBD1. The CDR3 loop spans 16 amino acids. Germline V gene sequence: CDR1 SNHLY, CDR2 FYNNEI. The J segment lost 4 bases and the V segment lost 1 base, leaving 5 bases of the junction unmatched. The variable domain in full, completed from reference TRBV2 and TRBJ1-2, reads EPEVTQTPSHQVTQMGQEVILRCVPISNHLYFYWYRQILGQKVEFLVSFYNNEISEKSEIFDDQFSVERPDGSNFTLKIRSTKLEDSAMYFCASSEDRDRGVYGYTFGSGTRLTVV.

The V call is TRBV5-4, the J call TRBJ1-1; D is undetermined. V was trimmed by 0 bases and J by 1 base, leaving 4 bases between them. Germline V CDR1 and CDR2: SGHNT, YYREEE (reference sequence). The length of the CDR3 is 13 residues. CDR3 sequence: CASSLEANTEAFF. The CDR3 nucleotides read TGTGCCAGCAGCTTGGAAGCGAACACTGAAGCTTTCTTT. The full variable domain, completed using reference TRBV5-4 and TRBJ1-1, is ETGVTQSPTHLIKTRGQQVTLRCSSQSGHNTVSWYQQALGQGPQFIFQYYREEENGRGNFPPRFSGLQFPNYSSELNVNALELDDSALYLCASSLEANTEAFFGQGTRLTVV.

The V and J genes are TRBV6-2 or TRBV6-3 and TRBJ2-2; 12 bases are shared with TRBD2. Unmatched junction bases numbered 10, after V lost 1 base and J lost 4 bases. The CDR3 is 19 amino acids. Germline V gene data show CDR1 as MNHEY and CDR2 as SVGEGT. CDR3 DNA sequence: TGTGCCAGCAGTTACTTCCATCCCTCTAGCGGGGGGGCCACCGGGGAGCTGTTTTTT. Its translation: CASSYFHPSSGGATGELFF.

This chain joins TRBV27 and TRBJ2-7; maybe TRBD1 (6 bases). V dropped 7 bases and J dropped 2 bases, with 15 bases sitting between them. Per germline, CDR1 MNHEY and CDR2 SMNVEV (reference sequence). CDR3 length equals 14 residues. The CDR3 nucleotides are TGTGCCAGCAACCCAGGGGCCGTTCCCTACGAGCAGTACTTC. Translation: CASNPGAVPYEQYF.

This clone was detected only a few times. This chain links TRBV3-1 (or the pseudogene TRBV3-2) with TRBJ2-5; TRBD2 aligns across 16 bases. This CDR3 has 20 residues. From germline, CDR1 is LGHDT and CDR2 YNNKEL (reference sequence). V shed 0 bases, J shed 5 bases, and the junction held 12 bases outside the gene matches. CDR3 sequence: CASSQDEVGTSGGALETQYF. As DNA, the CDR3 is TGTGCCAGCAGCCAAGATGAAGTCGGGACTAGCGGGGGGGCTTTGGAGACCCAGTACTTC.

The chain combines TRBV3-1 (or the pseudogene TRBV3-2) with TRBJ2-3; 11 nucleotides agree with TRBD2. This CDR3 contains 16 residues. Germline CDR1 reads LGHDT; CDR2 reads YNNKEL (reference sequence). V was clipped by 5 bases and J by 0 bases; unmatched bases: 4. The CDR3, as DNA: TGTGCCAGCAGCTTGGGACTAGCGGCTAGCACAGATACGCAGTATTTT. Translation gives CASSLGLAASTDTQYF.

This chain connects TRBV2 to TRBJ1-4, with D perhaps matching TRBD1 (6 bases). CDR1 is SNHLY and CDR2 is FYNNEI in the germline V gene. This CDR3 is built from 15 residues. Between the trimmed V and J ends, which lost 2 bases and 1 base, there was a span of 8 bases. This CDR3 is CASSETGLTNEKLFF. The CDR3 bases are TGTGCCAGCAGTGAAACAGGGCTAACTAATGAAAAACTGTTTTTT.

The gene calls are TRBV7-2 and TRBJ1-1; 7 nucleotides agree with TRBD1. From germline, CDR1 is SGHTA and CDR2 FQGNSA. V gave up 1 base and J gave up 3 bases; unmatched junction bases: 11. The CDR3 totals 17 residues. CDR3 nucleotides: TGTGCCAGCAGCTTAGGTGCTGTCGGCAGGGGGTACACTGAAGCTTTCTTT. It yields the protein CASSLGAVGRGYTEAFF.

This chain links TRBV27 with TRBJ2-1; 10 nucleotides match TRBD1. The CDR3 loop spans 14 amino acids. CDR1 is MNHEY, CDR2 SMNVEV, per germline (reference sequence). Losses at the gene ends were 7 bases for V and 4 bases for J; bases not matched to a gene: 4. CDR3 sequence reads: CASKGQGRYNEQFF. CDR3 coding DNA: TGTGCCAGCAAGGGACAGGGGCGATACAATGAGCAGTTCTTC.

This chain joins TRBV5-4 and TRBJ2-3, with D possibly TRBD2 on 6 matching bases. The CDR3 has 16 amino acids. The V end lost 0 bases, the J end lost 0 bases, and 11 bases lay between the germline ends. The germline V gene encodes CDR1 SGHNT and CDR2 YYREEE (reference sequence). The CDR3 DNA is TGTGCCAGCAGCTTGGAAGGCGGGACTAGCACAGATACGCAGTATTTT. This translates into CASSLEGGTSTDTQYF.

The chain carries TRBV18 and TRBJ1-2, with D maybe TRBD1 (5 bases). Per the germline V gene, CDR1 is KGHSH and CDR2 is LQKENI. The V end lost 1 base, the J end lost 0 bases, and 12 bases lay between the germline ends. This CDR3 has 16 residues. For the CDR3, the DNA is TGTGCCAGCTCACCACTGTCCGGGGGAGCTAACTATGGCTACACCTTC. Encoded protein: CASSPLSGGANYGYTF. The variable domain in full, completed from reference TRBV18 and TRBJ1-2, reads NAGVMQNPRHLVRRRGQEARLRCSPMKGHSHVYWYRQLPEEGLKFMVYLQKENIIDESGMPKERFSAEFPKEGPSILRIQQVVRGDSAAYFCASSPLSGGANYGYTFGSGTRLTVV.

This chain uses TRBV9 with TRBJ2-3; possibly TRBD2 for D (5 bases). V lost 0 bases to trimming and J lost 2 bases, with 10 bases between them. Germline CDR1 reads SGDLS; CDR2 reads YYNGEE. There are 15 residues in the CDR3. The CDR3 protein is CASSVGGWPTDTQYF. The CDR3 DNA reads as TGTGCCAGCAGCGTAGGCGGGTGGCCCACAGATACGCAGTATTTT. Looking up the rest from reference TRBV9 and TRBJ2-3 gives the full variable domain: DSGVTQTPKHLITATGQRVTLRCSPRSGDLSVYWYQQSLDQGLQFLIQYYNGEERAKGNILERFSAQQFPDLHSELNLSSLELGDSALYFCASSVGGWPTDTQYFGPGTRLTVL.

The chain carries TRBV18 and TRBJ2-1; D is possibly TRBD2 (6 bases). The V gene lost 3 bases and the J gene lost 8 bases, with 20 bases spanning the gap. The CDR3 contains 16 residues. Germline V gene lookup returns CDR1 KGHSH and CDR2 LQKENI. Here the CDR3 DNA reads TGTGCCAGCTCACCTACTCAGGGAGGATTTTACGATGAGCAGTTCTTC. It is translated as CASSPTQGGFYDEQFF. Drawing the rest from reference TRBV18 and TRBJ2-1, the complete variable domain is NAGVMQNPRHLVRRRGQEARLRCSPMKGHSHVYWYRQLPEEGLKFMVYLQKENIIDESGMPKERFSAEFPKEGPSILRIQQVVRGDSAAYFCASSPTQGGFYDEQFFGPGTRLTVL.